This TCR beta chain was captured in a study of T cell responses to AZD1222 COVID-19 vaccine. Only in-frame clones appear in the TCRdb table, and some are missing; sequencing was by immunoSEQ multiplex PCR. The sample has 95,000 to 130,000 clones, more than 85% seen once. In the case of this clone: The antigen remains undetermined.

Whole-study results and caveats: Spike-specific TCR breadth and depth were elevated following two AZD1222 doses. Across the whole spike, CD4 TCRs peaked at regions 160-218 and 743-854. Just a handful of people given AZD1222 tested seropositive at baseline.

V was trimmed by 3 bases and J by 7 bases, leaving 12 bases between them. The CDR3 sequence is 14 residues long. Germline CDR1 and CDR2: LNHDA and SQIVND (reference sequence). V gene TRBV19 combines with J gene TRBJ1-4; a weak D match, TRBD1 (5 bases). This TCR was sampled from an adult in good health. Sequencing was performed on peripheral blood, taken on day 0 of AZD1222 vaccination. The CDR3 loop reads CASSIDGAAEKLFF. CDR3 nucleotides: TGTGCCAGTAGTATTGATGGGGCCGCTGAAAAACTGTTTTTT.